This T cell receptor beta chain originates from a study of blood T cell repertoires in COVID-19. Study details: Samples representing acute and convalescent COVID-19 were sourced from the United States, Italy and Spain. The cDNA or gDNA used as material had been derived from T cells, B-cell-depleted T cells, or PBMCs.

As handled by the study authors: Amplification of reference gene primers was used by the study to estimate nucleated cell counts. Clones were sequenced by immunoSEQ multiplex PCR, and TCRdb holds only the in-frame ones, with some missing. V, J and clone size are those of that table, while D and trimming were read from the DNA. The sample lists tens of thousands of clones, 70% to 90% occurring once. The CDR3 covers 15 residues. CDR1 is SGHTS and CDR2 is YDEGEE in the germline V gene. Trimming shortened V by 2 bases and J by 3 bases, and 9 bases separated the two germline ends. The chain is built from TRBV5-8 and TRBJ2-6; TRBD1 might be the D (6 bases). The source material was peripheral blood. The receptor was derived from a man over 45 with acute or convalescent COVID-19. CDR3 nucleotide sequence: TGTGCCAGCAGCTTCACAGGGCGTGGGGCCAACGTCCTGACTTTC. Its protein product is CASSFTGRGANVLTF.